This TCR beta chain came from a study of cytomegalovirus exposure and HLA in healthy donors. Assay used: immunoSEQ multiplex PCR; TCRdb lists only in-frame clones, some missing. The sample shows about 83,000 clones, approximately 96% of them seen only once. V gave up 5 bases and J gave up 5 bases; unmatched junction bases: 6. The CDR3 runs to 15 residues. The germline V gene has CDR1 WNHNN and CDR2 SYGVQD (reference sequence). Source material: PBMCs. The chain links TRBV10-1 to TRBJ2-5, with 12 positions matching TRBD2. The TCR originated in a woman between 18 and 29 years old in good health and CMV-seronegative. CDR3 coding DNA: TGCGCCAGCAGTCCCCAGACTAGCGGGAGTGAGACCCAGTACTTC. Residues: CASSPQTSGSETQYF.